The sequence of this T cell receptor beta chain was determined in a study of blood T cell repertoires in COVID-19. Study overall: The origin of the acute and convalescent COVID-19 samples was the United States, Italy and Spain.

Produced via immunoSEQ multiplex PCR; TCRdb's table is partial and in-frame only. The repertoire includes about 150,000 clones, 75% to 90% of them detected once, and roughly 15% sits in the top ten. A single count supports this clone. Sequence at one end of the junction differs from germline and may be a read error. This receptor was identified in a woman in her forties with acute or convalescent COVID-19. The sample consisted of peripheral blood.

The CDR3 region is CASSQDWAGLDF. Written as DNA, the CDR3 is TGTGCCAGCAGCCAAGATTGGGCGGGTCTGGACTTC. J is TRBJ2-5 and V is TRBV3-1 (or the pseudogene TRBV3-2); tentatively, D is TRBD2 (5 bases). The CDR3 extends over 12 amino acids. Germline assignment: CDR1 LGHDT and CDR2 YNNKEL (reference sequence).